This T cell receptor beta chain stems from a study of response to subunit inactivated influenza vaccine. A note on this clonotype: Its target is unknown.

Study results and caveats: The authors suggested that every seasonal influenza vaccination recruits few new T cells.

Germline CDR1 and CDR2: SEHNR and FQNEAQ (reference sequence). V lost 5 bases, J lost 0 bases, and 17 bases lay in between. The CDR3 runs 17 residues. In TCRdb, the RT-PCR reads were re-called with MiXCR into one record per CDR3 protein. This table holds approximately 170,000 distinct CDR3 sequences, 13% to 15% found once. The receptor comes from a man aged 45-65 years who received an inactivated influenza vaccine. The source was CD8+ T cells sorted from PBMCs, collected roughly 5 days after vaccination. The V and J genes are TRBV7-9 and TRBJ2-1; either TRBD1 or TRBD2 may supply D (5 bases each). CDR3 sequence reads: CASSPGTRLSSYNEQFF. The DNA for the CDR3 is TGTGCCAGCAGCCCGGGGACGCGGCTTAGCTCCTACAATGAGCAGTTCTTC.